These 8 T cell receptor beta chains share one sample of origin, sequenced in a study of cytomegalovirus exposure and HLA in healthy donors. The PCR employed 60 Vbeta primers together with 13 Jbeta primers. TCRdb's table, derived via immunoSEQ multiplex PCR, lists solely in-frame clones and lacks some. The sample has fewer than 35,000 clones, 87% seen once; the top ten hold 2.7%. The sample was PBMCs. All receptors come from a boy aged 5-17 years in good health and CMV-seronegative.

CDR3 protein: CASSSVVGPRTSRDEQFF. Written as DNA, the CDR3 is TGTGCCAGCAGCTCCGTCGTTGGGCCCAGAACCTCCCGAGACGAGCAGTTCTTC. This chain connects TRBV7-2 to TRBJ2-1; D gene unclear. The CDR3 is 18 amino acids. Per germline, CDR1 SGHTA and CDR2 FQGNSA. With 4 bases removed from V and 10 bases from J, the gap between germline ends came to 29 bases.

This chain uses TRBV6-1 with TRBJ2-1; 8 nucleotides line up with TRBD1. The CDR3 is made up of 15 amino acids. V trimming: 7 bases; J trimming: 4 bases; junction bases outside the gene matches: 9. The V gene's germline CDR1 is MNHNS and CDR2 SASEGT. The CDR3 sequence: CASNEDRGRYNEQFF. The CDR3 nucleotides are TGTGCCAGCAACGAAGACAGGGGAAGGTACAATGAGCAGTTCTTC.

The sample holds a few counts of this clone. The chain joins TRBV2 to TRBJ2-5; 7 bases match TRBD1. The length of the CDR3 is 14 residues. Unmatched junction bases numbered 2, after V lost 3 bases and J lost 1 base. In germline, CDR1 is SNHLY, CDR2 FYNNEI. CDR3 coding DNA: TGTGCCAGCAGTGATTGGACAGGCCAAGAGACCCAGTACTTC. Its translation: CASSDWTGQETQYF. The whole variable domain, filled in from reference TRBV2 and TRBJ2-5, reads EPEVTQTPSHQVTQMGQEVILRCVPISNHLYFYWYRQILGQKVEFLVSFYNNEISEKSEIFDDQFSVERPDGSNFTLKIRSTKLEDSAMYFCASSDWTGQETQYFGPGTRLLVL.

V is TRBV14 and J is TRBJ1-4; 8 nucleotides match TRBD1. The J segment lost 4 bases and the V segment lost 0 bases, leaving 4 bases of the junction unmatched. This CDR3 region has 16 residues. The germline CDR1 and CDR2 sequences are SGHDN and FVKESK. The CDR3 bases are TGTGCCAGCAGCCAAGATGCGGACAGGGTTAATGAAAAACTGTTTTTT. Its translation: CASSQDADRVNEKLFF.

Of note for this clone: One end of the junction does not line up with germline, which may come from a read error. The identical CDR3 is also encoded by other nucleotide sequences in the sample. V is TRBV5-4 and J is TRBJ2-3, with D tentatively TRBD2 (5 bases). Germline CDR1 reads SGHNT; CDR2 reads YYREEE (reference sequence). This CDR3 has 15 residues. The CDR3 nucleotides are TGTGCTAGCAGCTTTGGCGGGTATGGCACGGATACGCAGTATTTT. The encoded protein is CASSFGGYGTDTQYF.

The J gene is TRBJ2-3, the V gene TRBV4-1, with 11 bases matching TRBD2. The CDR3 is 16 amino acids. The V gene end was trimmed by 0 bases and the J gene end by 6 bases; junction bases not matched to a gene: 5. The V gene's germline CDR1 is MGHRA and CDR2 YSYEKL. CDR3 loop: CASSQDLAGGMDTQYF. CDR3 nucleotides: TGCGCCAGCAGCCAAGATCTAGCGGGGGGAATGGATACGCAGTATTTT.

V usage is TRBV27 and J usage is TRBJ2-5; 9 nucleotides line up with TRBD1. The J call may be mistaken, given a closer DNA end match to TRBJ2-7. Germline values: CDR1 MNHEY, CDR2 SMNVEV (reference sequence). This CDR3 has 18 amino acids. The CDR3: CASSLSWIRGQGTGEQYF. The CDR3 DNA follows: TGTGCCAGCAGTTTATCTTGGATTCGGGGACAGGGTACCGGCGAGCAGTACTTC.

This sequence joins TRBV7-7 and TRBJ2-1; 7 bases line up with TRBD2. The CDR3 has 17 residues. Germline trimming cut 5 bases from V and 4 bases from J; bases unmatched to any gene: 14. Germline assignment: CDR1 SSHAT and CDR2 FNYEAQ (reference sequence). The DNA of the CDR3 is TGTGCCAGCAGCCCGCAGCTGGGGGGGGGTACTTACAATGAGCAGTTCTTC. Translated: CASSPQLGGGTYNEQFF.